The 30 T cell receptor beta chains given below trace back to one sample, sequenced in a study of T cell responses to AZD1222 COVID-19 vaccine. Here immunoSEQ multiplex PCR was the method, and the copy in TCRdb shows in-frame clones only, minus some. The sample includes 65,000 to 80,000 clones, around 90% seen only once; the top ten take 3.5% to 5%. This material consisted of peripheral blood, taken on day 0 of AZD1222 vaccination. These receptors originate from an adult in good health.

The CDR3 coding sequence is TGTGCCAGCAGCTTAGGGGGGGACAGGGGCTTTTCCTACAATGAGCAGTTCTTC. Amino acids: CASSLGGDRGFSYNEQFF. The rearrangement links TRBV7-9 to TRBJ2-1, with 10 bases that match TRBD1. V trimming: 1 base; J trimming: 1 base; junction bases outside the gene matches: 7. Germline V gene sequence: CDR1 SEHNR, CDR2 FQNEAQ (reference sequence). The CDR3 is 18 residues long.

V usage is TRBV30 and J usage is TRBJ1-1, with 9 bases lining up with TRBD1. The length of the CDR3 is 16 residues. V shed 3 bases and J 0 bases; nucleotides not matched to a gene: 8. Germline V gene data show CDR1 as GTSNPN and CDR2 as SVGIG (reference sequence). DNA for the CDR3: TGTGCCTGGAGCCCCGGGGACAGGGTAATGAACACTGAAGCTTTCTTT. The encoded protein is CAWSPGDRVMNTEAFF.

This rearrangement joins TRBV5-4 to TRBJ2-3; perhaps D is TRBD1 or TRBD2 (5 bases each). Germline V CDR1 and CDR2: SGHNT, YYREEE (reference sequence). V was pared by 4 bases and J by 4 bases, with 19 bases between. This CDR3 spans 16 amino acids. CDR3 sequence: CASSRPGPLRPDTQYF. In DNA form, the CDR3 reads TGTGCCAGCAGCCGTCCGGGACCACTCAGGCCAGATACGCAGTATTTT.

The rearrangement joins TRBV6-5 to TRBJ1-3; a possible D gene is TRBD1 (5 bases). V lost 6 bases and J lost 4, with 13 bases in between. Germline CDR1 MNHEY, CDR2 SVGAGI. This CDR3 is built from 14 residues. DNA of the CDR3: TGTGCCAGCAGCACCAAGGGACGAGGAAACACCATATATTTT. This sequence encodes CASSTKGRGNTIYF.

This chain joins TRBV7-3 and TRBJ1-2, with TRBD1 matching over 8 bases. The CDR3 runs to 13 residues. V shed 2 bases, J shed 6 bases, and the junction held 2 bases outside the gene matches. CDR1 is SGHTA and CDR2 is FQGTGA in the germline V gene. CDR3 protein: CASSLQGADGYTF. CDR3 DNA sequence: TGTGCCAGCAGCTTACAGGGGGCGGATGGCTACACCTTC.

The CDR3 here is CASSREGQPETEAFF. Here the CDR3 DNA reads TGTGCCAGCAGTAGAGAAGGACAGCCGGAAACTGAAGCTTTCTTT. The chain couples TRBV6-5 to TRBJ1-1; possible D gene TRBD1, 6 bases. The V gene's germline CDR1 is MNHEY and CDR2 SVGAGI. V gave up 5 bases and J gave up 5 bases, with 18 bases separating them. This CDR3 is built from 15 residues.

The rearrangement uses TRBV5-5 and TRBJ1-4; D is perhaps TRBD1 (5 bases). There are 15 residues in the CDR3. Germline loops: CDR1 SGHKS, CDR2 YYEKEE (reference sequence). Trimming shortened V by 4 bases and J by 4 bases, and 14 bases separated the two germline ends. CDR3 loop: CASSPDTTYNEKLFF. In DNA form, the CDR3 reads TGTGCCAGCAGCCCGGACACTACTTATAATGAAAAACTGTTTTTT. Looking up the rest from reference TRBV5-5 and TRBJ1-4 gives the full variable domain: DAGVTQSPTHLIKTRGQQVTLRCSPISGHKSVSWYQQVLGQGPQFIFQYYEKEERGRGNFPDRFSARQFPNYSSELNVNALLLGDSALYLCASSPDTTYNEKLFFGSGTQLSVL.

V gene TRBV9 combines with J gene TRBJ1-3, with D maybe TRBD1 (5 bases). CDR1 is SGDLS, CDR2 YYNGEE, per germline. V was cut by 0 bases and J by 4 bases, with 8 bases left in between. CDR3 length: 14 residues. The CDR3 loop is CASSVGQFGNTIYF. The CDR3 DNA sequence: TGTGCCAGCAGCGTAGGACAGTTCGGAAACACCATATATTTT.

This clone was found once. DNA of the CDR3: TGTGCCAGCACCCCGGGACTAGTCTACAATGAGCAGTTCTTC. It is translated as CASTPGLVYNEQFF. The chain employs TRBV6-5 and TRBJ2-1, with 8 bases identical to TRBD2. V was clipped by 7 bases and J by 3 bases; unmatched bases: 5. This CDR3 spans 14 amino acids. Germline loops: CDR1 MNHEY, CDR2 SVGAGI.

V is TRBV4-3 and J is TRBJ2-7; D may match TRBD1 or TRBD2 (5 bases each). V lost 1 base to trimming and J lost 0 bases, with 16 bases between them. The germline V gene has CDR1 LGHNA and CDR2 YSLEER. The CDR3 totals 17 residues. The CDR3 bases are TGCGCCAGCAGCCAAGCCTCGCGAGGGACGAACTCCTACGAGCAGTACTTC. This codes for CASSQASRGTNSYEQYF.

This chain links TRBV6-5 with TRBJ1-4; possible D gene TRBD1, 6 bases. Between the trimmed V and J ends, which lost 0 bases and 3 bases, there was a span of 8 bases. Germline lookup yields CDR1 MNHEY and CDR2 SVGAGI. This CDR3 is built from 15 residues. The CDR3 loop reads CASSYSGGPNEKLFF. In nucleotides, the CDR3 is TGTGCCAGCAGTTACTCAGGGGGACCTAATGAAAAACTGTTTTTT.

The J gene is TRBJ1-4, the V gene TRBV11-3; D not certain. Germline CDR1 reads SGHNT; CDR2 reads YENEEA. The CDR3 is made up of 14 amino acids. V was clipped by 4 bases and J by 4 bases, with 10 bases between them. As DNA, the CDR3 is TGTGCCAGCAGCTACCCCGGGGTTAATGAAAAACTGTTTTTT. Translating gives CASSYPGVNEKLFF.

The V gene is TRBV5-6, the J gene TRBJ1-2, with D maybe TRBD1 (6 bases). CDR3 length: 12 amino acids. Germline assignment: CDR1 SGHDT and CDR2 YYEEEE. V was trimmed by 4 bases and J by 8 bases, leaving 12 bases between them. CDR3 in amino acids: CASSPDRTGYTF. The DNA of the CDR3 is TGTGCCAGCAGCCCCGACAGGACAGGCTACACCTTC.

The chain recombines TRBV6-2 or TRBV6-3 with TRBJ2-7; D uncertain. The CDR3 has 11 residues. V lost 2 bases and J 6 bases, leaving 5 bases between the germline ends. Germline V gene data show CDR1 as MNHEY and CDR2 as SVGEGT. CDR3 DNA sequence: TGTGCCAGCAGTTACGGAGTCGAGCAGTACTTC. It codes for CASSYGVEQYF.

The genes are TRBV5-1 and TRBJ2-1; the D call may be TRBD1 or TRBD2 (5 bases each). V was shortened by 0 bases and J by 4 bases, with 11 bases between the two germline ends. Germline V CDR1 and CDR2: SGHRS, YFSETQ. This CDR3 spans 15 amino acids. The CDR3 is CASSLVGDPYNEQFF. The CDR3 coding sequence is TGCGCCAGCAGCTTGGTAGGGGACCCTTACAATGAGCAGTTCTTC.

The CDR3 DNA reads as TGTGCCAGCACCCCACAAGGGGCAGACGAAAAACTGTTTTTT. Its translation is CASTPQGADEKLFF. This rearrangement joins TRBV5-4 to TRBJ1-4; tentatively, D is TRBD1 (5 bases). V was cut by 6 bases and J by 8 bases, with 17 bases left in between. The germline V gene encodes CDR1 SGHNT and CDR2 YYREEE (reference sequence). The CDR3 contains 14 residues.

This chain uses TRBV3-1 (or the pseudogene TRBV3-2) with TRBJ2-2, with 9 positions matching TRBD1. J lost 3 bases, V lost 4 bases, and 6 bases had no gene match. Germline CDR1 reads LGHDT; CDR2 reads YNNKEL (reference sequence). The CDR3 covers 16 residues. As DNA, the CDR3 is TGTGCCAGCAGCCCCGGACAGGGGTATTACACCGGGGAGCTGTTTTTT. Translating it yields CASSPGQGYYTGELFF.

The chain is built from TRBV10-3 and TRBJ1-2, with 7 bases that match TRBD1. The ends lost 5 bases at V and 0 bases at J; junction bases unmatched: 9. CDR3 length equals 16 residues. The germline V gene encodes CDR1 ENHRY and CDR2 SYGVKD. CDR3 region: CAISSGQASTNYGYTF. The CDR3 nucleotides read TGTGCCATCAGTTCCGGACAGGCTTCTACTAACTATGGCTACACCTTC.

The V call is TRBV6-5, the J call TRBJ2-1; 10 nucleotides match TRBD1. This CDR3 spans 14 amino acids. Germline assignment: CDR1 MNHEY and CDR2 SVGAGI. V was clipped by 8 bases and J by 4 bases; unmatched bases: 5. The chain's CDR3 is CASRGQGLYNEQFF. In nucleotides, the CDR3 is TGTGCCAGCCGGGGACAGGGGTTATACAATGAGCAGTTCTTC.

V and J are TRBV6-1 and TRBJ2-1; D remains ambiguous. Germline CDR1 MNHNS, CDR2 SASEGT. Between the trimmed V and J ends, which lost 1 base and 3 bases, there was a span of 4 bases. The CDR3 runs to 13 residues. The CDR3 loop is CASSEGVYNEQFF. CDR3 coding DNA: TGTGCCAGCAGTGAAGGGGTCTACAATGAGCAGTTCTTC.

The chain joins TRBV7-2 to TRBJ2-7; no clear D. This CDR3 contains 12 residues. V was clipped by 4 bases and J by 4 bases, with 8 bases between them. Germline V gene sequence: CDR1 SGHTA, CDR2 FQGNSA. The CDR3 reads CASSSNPYEQYF. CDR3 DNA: TGTGCCAGCAGCTCTAACCCGTACGAGCAGTACTTC.

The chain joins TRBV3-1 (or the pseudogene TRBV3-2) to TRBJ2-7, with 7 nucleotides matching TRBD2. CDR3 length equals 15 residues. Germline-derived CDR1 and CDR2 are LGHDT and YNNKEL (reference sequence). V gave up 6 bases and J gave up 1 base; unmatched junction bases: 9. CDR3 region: CASRRTSGVSYEQYF. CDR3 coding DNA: TGTGCCAGCAGAAGAACAAGCGGGGTGTCCTACGAGCAGTACTTC.

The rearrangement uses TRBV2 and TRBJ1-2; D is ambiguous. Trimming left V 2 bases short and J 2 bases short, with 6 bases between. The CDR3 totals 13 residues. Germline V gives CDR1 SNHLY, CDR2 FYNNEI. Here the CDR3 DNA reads TGTGCCAGCAGTGAATCCATGAACTATGGCTACACCTTC. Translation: CASSESMNYGYTF.

The CDR3 bases are TGTGCCAGCAGCTCGATTTACAGGGGGCTCACCGGGGAGCTGTTTTTT. Translating gives CASSSIYRGLTGELFF. The V and J genes are TRBV5-4 and TRBJ2-2, with 9 bases aligning to TRBD1. V trimming: 3 bases; J trimming: 4 bases; junction bases outside the gene matches: 7. Germline assignment: CDR1 SGHNT and CDR2 YYREEE (reference sequence). The CDR3 length is 16 residues.

CDR3 DNA sequence: TGTGCCAGCAGCGTTAGAGGGACCGCTGAAGCTTTCTTT. Its protein is CASSVRGTAEAFF. The gene calls are TRBV9 and TRBJ1-1; D may be TRBD1 (5 bases). Germline V gives CDR1 SGDLS, CDR2 YYNGEE. Trimming stripped 2 bases from V and 6 bases from J, with 11 bases between. The CDR3 loop spans 13 amino acids.

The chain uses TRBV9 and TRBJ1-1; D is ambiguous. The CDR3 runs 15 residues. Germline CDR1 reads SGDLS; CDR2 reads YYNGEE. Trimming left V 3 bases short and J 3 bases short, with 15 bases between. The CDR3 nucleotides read TGTGCCAGCAGCGAGAGCCTTCGTGGGGACACTGAAGCTTTCTTT. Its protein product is CASSESLRGDTEAFF.

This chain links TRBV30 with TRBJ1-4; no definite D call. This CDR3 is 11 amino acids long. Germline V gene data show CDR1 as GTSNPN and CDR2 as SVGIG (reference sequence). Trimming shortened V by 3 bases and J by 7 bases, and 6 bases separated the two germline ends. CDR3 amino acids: CAWSVLEKLFF. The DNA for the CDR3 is TGTGCCTGGAGCGTTCTTGAAAAACTGTTTTTT.

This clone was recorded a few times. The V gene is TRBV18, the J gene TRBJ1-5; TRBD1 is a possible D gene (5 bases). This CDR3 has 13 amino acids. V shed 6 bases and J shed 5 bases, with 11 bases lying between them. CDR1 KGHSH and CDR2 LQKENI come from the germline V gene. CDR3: CASSQGSDQPQHF. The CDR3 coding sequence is TGTGCCAGCTCCCAGGGATCAGATCAGCCCCAGCATTTT.

The CDR3 sequence is CASTLSGSQNEQFF. CDR3 DNA: TGTGCCAGCACGTTGAGCGGGAGTCAAAATGAGCAGTTCTTC. The chain uses TRBV28 and TRBJ2-1; TRBD2 aligns across 8 bases. The trim removed 7 bases at V and 7 bases at J, leaving 9 bases unmatched. CDR3 length: 14 amino acids. Looked up from germline, CDR1 is MDHEN and CDR2 is SYDVKM.

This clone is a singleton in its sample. Here the CDR3 DNA reads TGTGCCAGCAGCAGGGGCGGTATGGGCACTGAAGCTTTCTTT. Encoded protein: CASSRGGMGTEAFF. The rearrangement joins TRBV5-4 to TRBJ1-1, with D possibly matching TRBD1 (5 bases). Trimming cost V 4 bases and J 4 bases, with 14 bases left between them. The CDR3 is 14 amino acids. Germline CDR1 is SGHNT and CDR2 is YYREEE (reference sequence).